This is a list of T cell receptor beta chains from one sample in a study of human T cells and chemical hapten exposure. TCRdb called the RACE reads again in MiXCR, with one record for every CDR3 protein. This sample has about 110,000 distinct CDR3 sequences, with roughly 12% found just once. The starting material was whole blood, obtained in connection with sensitization to the hapten diphenylcyclopropenone (DPC). These receptors all stem from a woman in her forties or fifties with alopecia areata. Some clones in this sample may be carry-over from other donors' samples. Each CDR3 is given with its conserved first and last residue. The order of the fields is clone size, D gene, J gene, V gene, CDR3 DNA, CDR3 protein. D genes are given only for firm matches. Some rows mark clone size as missing; the rest say once, few, many or name a class of expanded clone.

>.|TRBD1|TRBJ1-5|TRBV10-3
TGTGCCATCAGTGTGGGACAGTTCAATCAGCCCCAGCATTTT
CAISVGQFNQPQHF
>.|.|TRBJ1-1|TRBV9
TGTGCCAGCAACGCCGGCGGCAGCGAAGCTTTCTTT
CASNAGGSEAFF
>.|.|TRBJ2-6|TRBV3-1
TGTGCCAGCAGCCGGGCGGCAGGGGCCAACGTCCTGACTTTC
CASSRAAGANVLTF
>many|.|TRBJ1-1|TRBV5-1
TGCGCCAGCAGCTTGGGGGTCGGTAAGGCCACTGAAGCTTTCTTT
CASSLGVGKATEAFF
>few|.|TRBJ1-1|TRBV11-1
TGTGCCAGCAGCCCCGTCGGCATTTTCGAAGCTTTCTTT
CASSPVGIFEAFF
>many|.|TRBJ2-2|TRBV12-3/TRBV12-4
TGTGCCAGCAGTTTCGAGGGGCGGGACACCGGGGAGCTGTTTTTT
CASSFEGRDTGELFF
>.|.|TRBJ2-3|TRBV7-2
TGTGCCAGCAGCTTAGCCCCCGGTACGCAGTATTTT
CASSLAPGTQYF
>few|TRBD2|TRBJ2-1|TRBV7-2
TGTGCCAGCAGAGGGACTAGCGGGGGGTACAATGAGCAGTTCTTC
CASRGTSGGYNEQFF
>large|.|TRBJ1-2|TRBV12-3/TRBV12-4
TGTGCCAGCAGTCCCGGGACGCCCTACACCTTC
CASSPGTPYTF
>many|.|TRBJ2-7|TRBV28
TGTGCCAGCAGTCCCGCGACATCCTACGAGCAGTACTTC
CASSPATSYEQYF
>few|.|TRBJ1-1|TRBV5-1
TGCGCCAGCACGATCTCAACCGCGGGGAACACTGAAGCTTTCTTT
CASTISTAGNTEAFF
>many|.|TRBJ2-2|TRBV28
TGTGCCAGCAGTATTTCGTCCACCGGGGAGCTGTTTTTT
CASSISSTGELFF
>few|TRBD2|TRBJ2-1|TRBV28
TGTGCCAGCAGTTCTAGCGGGAGCACCAATGAGCAGTTCTTC
CASSSSGSTNEQFF
>many|.|TRBJ2-1|TRBV15
TGTGCCACCAGCAGAGCGGGTTCCTACAATGAGCAGTTCTTC
CATSRAGSYNEQFF
>.|.|TRBJ1-1|TRBV4-2
TGTGCCAGCAGCCAAGATCCCGGGATCCTGAACACTGAAGCTTTCTTT
CASSQDPGILNTEAFF
>many|.|TRBJ1-1|TRBV7-9
TGTGCCAGCAGCCCCCCCGGGGCGCACACTGAAGCTTTCTTT
CASSPPGAHTEAFF
>few|TRBD2|TRBJ2-3|TRBV14
TGTGCCAGCAGCCAAGAGTGGGTCGGGACTAGCGGGAGAGCTGGTACGCAGTATTTT
CASSQEWVGTSGRAGTQYF
>.|.|TRBJ2-2|TRBV14
TGTGCCAGCAGCCAAGAGGCTAGCGTCGGGGAGCTGTTTTTT
CASSQEASVGELFF
>.|TRBD2|TRBJ2-1|TRBV20-1
TGCAGTGCCCCCTTAGCGGGAGCGGCCGAGCAGTTCTTC
CSAPLAGAAEQFF
>.|.|TRBJ2-5|TRBV6-2/TRBV6-3
TGTGCCAGCAGTTCCTTTTTAGTGGAGACCCAGTACTTC
CASSSFLVETQYF
>few|TRBD2|TRBJ2-5|TRBV3-1
TGTGCCAGCAGCCAAGGCCTAGCGGGGGGCCAAGAGACCCAGTACTTC
CASSQGLAGGQETQYF
>many|.|TRBJ1-5|TRBV3-1
TGTGCCAGCAGCCAAAACCACGGCAATCAGCCCCAGCATTTT
CASSQNHGNQPQHF
>few|.|TRBJ1-2|TRBV7-2
TGTGCCAGCAGCCGAGTTAAGAGTAACTATGGCTACACCTTC
CASSRVKSNYGYTF
>.|TRBD1|TRBJ2-3|TRBV6-5
TGTGCCAGCGGATTCATGGGACAGACCACAGATACGCAGTATTTT
CASGFMGQTTDTQYF
>.|.|TRBJ1-1|TRBV18
TGTGCCAGCTCACCACCTCAGAGAGAAGCTTTCTTT
CASSPPQREAFF
>few|TRBD2|TRBJ2-1|TRBV18
TGTGCCAGCTCACGCTCTAGCGGGAGCTATGATGAGCAGTTCTTC
CASSRSSGSYDEQFF